The present entry profiles one T cell receptor (beta chain) with its context. The sample is drawn from a study of blood T cell repertoires in COVID-19. V shed 5 bases and J shed 7 bases, with 14 bases lying between them. This CDR3 is built from 13 residues. In germline, CDR1 is LNHDA, CDR2 SQIVND (reference sequence). Produced via immunoSEQ multiplex PCR; TCRdb's table is partial and in-frame only. The data hold about 210,000 clones, with around 89% observed a single time. The rearrangement links TRBV19 to TRBJ1-2; D remains ambiguous. This TCR derives from a woman aged 40 to 55 with acute or convalescent COVID-19. The source material was peripheral blood. This chain's CDR3 is CASSPGPRVGYTF. The DNA of the CDR3 is TGTGCCAGTAGTCCGGGCCCGAGGGTTGGCTACACCTTC.